Listed here are 31 T cell receptor beta chains from one sample, sequenced in a study of early T cells in non-severe SARS-CoV-2 infection. TCRdb fed the 5' RACE reads into MiXCR, producing one record per CDR3 protein. The table records more than 45,000 distinct CDR3 sequences, around 13% of them present only once. Sequences were obtained from whole blood. The receptors stem from an adult who was a healthcare worker with PCR-confirmed SARS-CoV-2 infection or an uninfected control (not recorded which).

In its sample, this clonotype was seen a few times. The chain joins TRBV7-2 to TRBJ2-3; 10 bases are shared with TRBD1. The length of the CDR3 is 14 residues. CDR1 and CDR2 from the germline V gene are SGHTA and FQGNSA. The V gene end was trimmed by 4 bases and the J gene end by 4 bases; junction bases not matched to a gene: 2. The CDR3 nucleotides are TGTGCCAGCAGCTCGACAGGGGGCGCAGATACGCAGTATTTT. As protein: CASSSTGGADTQYF. The full variable domain, with the rest looked up from reference TRBV7-2 and TRBJ2-3, is GAGVSQSPSNKVTEKGKDVELRCDPISGHTALYWYRQSLGQGLEFLIYFQGNSAPDKSGLPSDRFSAERTGGSVSTLTIQRTQQEDSAVYLCASSSTGGADTQYFGPGTRLTVL.

The chain employs TRBV3-1 and TRBJ2-7, with TRBD1 matching 7 bases. The CDR3 runs to 14 residues. Germline-derived CDR1 and CDR2 are LGHDT and YNNKEL (reference sequence). After removal of 7 bases from V and 2 bases from J, the junction contained 8 bases not matched to a gene. The CDR3 nucleotides are TGTGCCAGCATCCAGGGGGTCAGGGCCTACGAGCAGTACTTC. This gives the protein CASIQGVRAYEQYF.

This clonotype was seen a few times. The chain joins TRBV27 to TRBJ2-2; a possible D gene is TRBD2 (5 bases). This CDR3 has 14 residues. Germline assignment: CDR1 MNHEY and CDR2 SMNVEV (reference sequence). The CDR3 protein is CASSGFSYTGELFF. Here the CDR3 DNA reads TGTGCATCTTCGGGGTTTTCTTACACCGGGGAGCTGTTTTTT.

This clonotype was detected only a few times. The chain recombines TRBV6-5 with TRBJ2-3; D is undetermined. The V end lost 5 bases, the J end lost 4 bases, and 10 bases lay between the germline ends. The CDR3 sequence is 13 residues long. Germline-derived CDR1 and CDR2 are MNHEY and SVGAGI. The CDR3 nucleotides are TGTGCCAGCAGTGAGGTGGGGTCAGATACGCAGTATTTT. It yields the protein CASSEVGSDTQYF.

This clonotype was observed a handful of times. CDR3 in amino acids: CASSVVTAGLRDTQYF. As DNA, the CDR3 is TGTGCCAGCAGTGTGGTCACGGCGGGACTACGTGATACGCAGTATTTT. The chain uses TRBV27 and TRBJ2-3, with 7 bases that match TRBD2. The CDR3 is 16 residues long. With 5 bases clipped from V and 6 bases from J, the junction kept 14 bases outside the gene matches. Germline CDR1 is MNHEY and CDR2 is SMNVEV (reference sequence).

The chain links TRBV7-2 to TRBJ1-5; D gene ambiguous. V was cut by 0 bases and J by 4 bases, with 4 bases left in between. Germline V lookup: CDR1 SGHTA, CDR2 FQGNSA. The CDR3 covers 13 residues. This chain's CDR3 is CASSLAPNQPQHF. CDR3 DNA sequence: TGTGCCAGCAGCTTAGCCCCTAATCAGCCCCAGCATTTT.

This clonotype has a count of ten or more. This chain uses TRBV7-2 with TRBJ2-1; D unresolved. Trimming removed 5 bases from V and 3 bases from J, with 8 bases in between. The germline gives CDR1 SGHTA, CDR2 FQGNSA. The CDR3 is 13 amino acids. As DNA, the CDR3 is TGTGCCAGCAGCCTGGACCTCTACAATGAGCAGTTCTTC. This sequence encodes CASSLDLYNEQFF.

The chain uses TRBV20-1 and TRBJ1-1; a possible D gene is TRBD1 (5 bases). The CDR3 extends over 11 amino acids. The germline V and J ends were trimmed by 7 bases and 5 bases, with 11 bases remaining between them. Germline assignment: CDR1 DFQATT and CDR2 SNEGSKA (reference sequence). CDR3 sequence: CSVRWGTEAFF. Written as DNA, the CDR3 is TGCAGTGTCAGATGGGGGACTGAAGCTTTCTTT.

V usage is TRBV2 and J usage is TRBJ2-7, with D maybe TRBD2 (6 bases). Between the trimmed V and J ends, which lost 7 bases and 0 bases, there was a span of 31 bases. The CDR3 covers 20 residues. The germline CDR1 and CDR2 sequences are SNHLY and FYNNEI. CDR3 loop: CASMGGPRRGGSISSYEQYF. For the CDR3, the DNA is TGTGCCAGCATGGGCGGTCCTCGGCGGGGAGGCAGCATCAGCTCCTACGAGCAGTACTTC.

This clonotype was counted only a few times. V and J are TRBV29-1 and TRBJ2-7; possible D gene TRBD2, 6 bases. The germline V gene has CDR1 SQVTM and CDR2 ANQGSEA. The CDR3 runs 13 residues. Trimming took 4 bases from V and 2 from J, leaving 12 bases between them. The CDR3 sequence is CSVGAGTAYEQYF. The CDR3 DNA reads TGCAGCGTTGGGGCGGGGACGGCCTACGAGCAGTACTTC.

This clonotype was observed at least ten times. This rearrangement joins TRBV7-2 to TRBJ1-3; 9 bases map to TRBD1. Germline V CDR1 and CDR2: SGHTA, FQGNSA. The CDR3 is 12 residues long. Losses at the gene ends were 5 bases for V and 8 bases for J; bases not matched to a gene: 1. The DNA for the CDR3 is TGTGCCAGCAGCCGACAGGGGGACACCATATATTTT. Protein sequence: CASSRQGDTIYF.

This clonotype appeared a few times. This chain joins TRBV20-1 and TRBJ1-1; no clear D gene. CDR3 length equals 11 residues. Germline values: CDR1 DFQATT, CDR2 SNEGSKA (reference sequence). The CDR3 coding sequence is TGCAGCGTATTCCCCTACACTGAAGCTTTCTTT. This codes for CSVFPYTEAFF.

This clonotype was observed a few times. The V call is TRBV6-6, the J call TRBJ1-1; no clear D gene. Germline-derived CDR1 and CDR2 are MNHNY and SVGAGI (reference sequence). Trimming took 0 bases from V and 1 from J, leaving 6 bases between them. The CDR3 totals 14 residues. This CDR3 reads CASSYSSRNTEAFF. CDR3 sequence (DNA): TGTGCCAGCAGTTACTCGAGTCGGAACACTGAAGCTTTCTTT.

This clonotype was counted between two and nine times. This rearrangement joins TRBV6-5 to TRBJ2-3; D possibly corresponds to TRBD2 (7 bases). This CDR3 comprises 15 residues. Trimming shortened V by 2 bases and J by 7 bases, and 16 bases separated the two germline ends. In germline, CDR1 is MNHEY, CDR2 SVGAGI. CDR3 in amino acids: CASSYPTGGHYTQYF. The CDR3 DNA follows: TGTGCCAGCAGTTACCCTACGGGGGGCCATTATACGCAGTATTTT.

This clonotype was picked up many times. The chain joins TRBV6-6 to TRBJ2-2; TRBD1 matches 8 bases. This CDR3 has 15 residues. V shed 4 bases and J 3 bases; nucleotides not matched to a gene: 4. Germline V CDR1 and CDR2: MNHNY, SVGAGI (reference sequence). CDR3 DNA: TGTGCCAGCAGTTTGACAGGGGCGGACACCGGGGAGCTGTTTTTT. Translating gives CASSLTGADTGELFF.

This clonotype was seen a few times. V is TRBV19 and J is TRBJ2-6; D may be TRBD1 (5 bases). Per germline, CDR1 LNHDA and CDR2 SQIVND (reference sequence). V was shortened by 6 bases and J by 4 bases, with 28 bases between the two germline ends. This CDR3 has 20 residues. The CDR3 region is CASSKDLSGLWVSGANVLTF. CDR3 DNA sequence: TGTGCCAGTAGCAAAGACCTTTCAGGGCTCTGGGTAAGCGGGGCCAACGTCCTGACTTTC.

This clonotype was observed at least ten times. At one end, the junction sequence differs from germline, possibly due to a read error. The chain couples TRBV7-7 to TRBJ2-5; TRBD2 might be the D (5 bases). The CDR3 is 13 amino acids. Germline lookup yields CDR1 SSHAT and CDR2 FNYEAQ (reference sequence). The CDR3 nucleotides read TGTGCTAGCAGCTTAGCCGGGAAAGAGACCCAGTACTTC. Amino acids: CASSLAGKETQYF.

The chain uses TRBV30 and TRBJ1-5, with D hard to call. This CDR3 contains 16 residues. Trimming took off 0 bases at V and 1 base at J, with 13 bases between the two ends. Germline V gene lookup returns CDR1 GTSNPN and CDR2 SVGIG (reference sequence). This chain's CDR3 is CAWSVRFGASNQPQHF. CDR3 coding DNA: TGTGCCTGGAGTGTACGGTTTGGAGCGAGCAATCAGCCCCAGCATTTT.

V gene TRBV7-9 combines with J gene TRBJ2-1; 10 bases are a match to TRBD2. CDR1 is SEHNR, CDR2 FQNEAQ, per germline (reference sequence). The ends lost 3 bases at V and 5 bases at J; junction bases unmatched: 4. The CDR3 is 15 amino acids. In DNA, the CDR3 is TGTGCCAGCAGCTTTCGGACTAGCGGACACAATGAGCAGTTCTTC. Translated: CASSFRTSGHNEQFF.

This clonotype was detected only a few times. The rearrangement joins TRBV6-5 to TRBJ1-1; D is possibly TRBD1 (6 bases). The length of the CDR3 is 15 residues. From germline, CDR1 is MNHEY and CDR2 SVGAGI. V gave up 6 bases and J gave up 0 bases, with 14 bases separating them. The CDR3 coding sequence is TGTGCCAGCAGAAAAACAGGGCTCGTGAACACTGAAGCTTTCTTT. Translating it yields CASRKTGLVNTEAFF.

The chain's CDR3 is CASSSGPNTEAFF. The CDR3 nucleotides read TGTGCCAGCAGCTCGGGACCGAACACTGAAGCTTTCTTT. The V and J genes are TRBV7-3 and TRBJ1-1; D might be TRBD1 (5 bases). Germline V gene data show CDR1 as SGHTA and CDR2 as FQGTGA. V gave up 4 bases and J gave up 1 base, with 7 bases separating them. CDR3 length: 13 amino acids. The full variable domain, in which reference TRBV7-3 and TRBJ1-1 provide the parts outside the CDR3, is GAGVSQTPSNKVTEKGKYVELRCDPISGHTALYWYRQSLGQGPEFLIYFQGTGAADDSGLPNDRFFAVRPEGSVSTLKIQRTERGDSAVYLCASSSGPNTEAFFGQGTRLTVV.

The genes are TRBV20-1 and TRBJ2-7; tentatively, D is TRBD1 or TRBD2 (5 bases each). V dropped 0 bases and J dropped 3 bases, with 21 bases sitting between them. Germline-derived CDR1 and CDR2 are DFQATT and SNEGSKA (reference sequence). CDR3 length: 17 residues. CDR3 bases: TGCAGTGCTAGAGATGTTCAGAGGGGTGAGGTGTTCTACGAGCAGTACTTC. Its protein is CSARDVQRGEVFYEQYF.

This clonotype was detected many times. V and J are TRBV5-5 and TRBJ2-3; TRBD2 matches 8 bases. The CDR3 is made up of 17 amino acids. Unmatched junction bases numbered 15, after V lost 7 bases and J lost 2 bases. Germline V lookup: CDR1 SGHKS, CDR2 YYEKEE (reference sequence). In DNA, the CDR3 is TGTGCCAGCGGTTACCAGGGTAGCGGGGTAAACACAGATACGCAGTATTTT. This gives the protein CASGYQGSGVNTDTQYF.

J is TRBJ2-6 and V is TRBV24-1; unclear D gene. Germline V gives CDR1 KGHDR, CDR2 SFDVKD. The CDR3 covers 17 residues. V was shortened by 4 bases and J by 0 bases, with 12 bases between the two germline ends. The CDR3 nucleotides read TGTGCCACCAGTGACCCCCCCGGTAGCTCTGGGGCCAACGTCCTGACTTTC. Residues: CATSDPPGSSGANVLTF.

This chain uses TRBV6-5 with TRBJ2-5; no clear D gene. The CDR3 spans 14 residues. V was clipped by 7 bases and J by 5 bases, with 17 bases between them. CDR1 MNHEY and CDR2 SVGAGI come from the germline V gene. The CDR3 DNA follows: TGTGCCAGCACCGGACGGGTCCATGGGGAGACCCAGTACTTC. This codes for CASTGRVHGETQYF.

The chain uses TRBV7-2 and TRBJ2-1; 8 bases are shared with TRBD1. V gave up 5 bases and J gave up 10 bases; unmatched junction bases: 7. CDR1 and CDR2 (germline): SGHTA, FQGNSA. The CDR3 spans 13 residues. The CDR3 reads CASSPRTGKEQFF. CDR3 DNA sequence: TGTGCCAGCAGCCCCAGGACAGGGAAAGAGCAGTTCTTC. The full variable domain, with the rest looked up from reference TRBV7-2 and TRBJ2-1, is GAGVSQSPSNKVTEKGKDVELRCDPISGHTALYWYRQSLGQGLEFLIYFQGNSAPDKSGLPSDRFSAERTGGSVSTLTIQRTQQEDSAVYLCASSPRTGKEQFFGPGTRLTVL.

The chain carries TRBV20-1 and TRBJ2-7; 9 nucleotides line up with TRBD2. This CDR3 is 15 amino acids long. V trimming: 6 bases; J trimming: 2 bases; junction bases outside the gene matches: 11. Looked up from germline, CDR1 is DFQATT and CDR2 is SNEGSKA (reference sequence). The chain's CDR3 is CSASTGTSSTYEQYF. The CDR3 bases are TGCAGTGCCAGTACCGGGACTAGCTCTACCTACGAGCAGTACTTC.

This clonotype was seen more than once but under ten times. V usage is TRBV7-2 and J usage is TRBJ2-3; 10 nucleotides match TRBD2. V lost 1 base and J lost 1; bases outside the gene matches: 11. CDR1 is SGHTA, CDR2 FQGNSA, per germline. The CDR3 is made up of 19 amino acids. The CDR3 DNA follows: TGTGCCAGCAGCTTAGGTTGGCTAGCGGGGGATGGGGGCACAGATACGCAGTATTTT. It translates to CASSLGWLAGDGGTDTQYF.

This clonotype occurred a few times. This rearrangement joins TRBV6-4 to TRBJ1-1, with D tentatively TRBD1 (5 bases). V lost 6 bases and J 6 bases, leaving 14 bases between the germline ends. The CDR3 consists of 13 residues. CDR1 and CDR2 (germline): MRHNA, SNTAGT. The CDR3 loop reads CASSADSNSEAFF. The CDR3, as DNA: TGTGCCAGCAGCGCCGACAGTAACTCTGAAGCTTTCTTT.

This clonotype came up many times. V is TRBV7-2 and J is TRBJ2-1; D is perhaps TRBD1 (5 bases). The CDR3 is 15 amino acids. V lost 7 bases and J lost 0, with 13 bases in between. Germline loops: CDR1 SGHTA, CDR2 FQGNSA. This chain's CDR3 is CASTIDRSSYNEQFF. CDR3 sequence (DNA): TGTGCCAGCACCATAGACAGATCCTCCTACAATGAGCAGTTCTTC.

J is TRBJ2-7 and V is TRBV27; D ambiguous. CDR3 length: 13 residues. Trimming stripped 1 base from V and 7 bases from J, with 11 bases between. The V gene's germline CDR1 is MNHEY and CDR2 SMNVEV (reference sequence). This CDR3 is CASSLLGPREQYF. The CDR3, as DNA: TGTGCCAGCAGTTTATTAGGTCCTCGGGAGCAGTACTTC.